A single sample is the source of the 25 T cell receptor beta chains below, sequenced in a study of CD8 T cells in Susac syndrome. It was with random hexamers that about 0.45 to 1 ug RNA was reverse transcribed. TCRdb reanalysed the immunoSEQ multiplex PCR reads using MiXCR and keeps one entry per CDR3 protein. The sample has about 200,000 distinct CDR3 sequences; roughly 94% are singletons. The specimen sequenced was CD4+ T cells from PBMCs. The receptor set was obtained from a human donor in good health.

V and J are TRBV10-3 and TRBJ1-6, with D hard to call. Germline V lookup: CDR1 ENHRY, CDR2 SYGVKD. The CDR3 loop spans 10 amino acids. Trimming cost V 8 bases and J 10 bases, with 6 bases left between them. For the CDR3, the DNA is TGTGCCATCGTACGCTCACCCCTCCACTTT. Translating gives CAIVRSPLHF.

This clonotype was recorded once. V gene TRBV19 combines with J gene TRBJ2-1; a possible D gene is TRBD1 (6 bases). Germline lookup yields CDR1 LNHDA and CDR2 SQIVND (reference sequence). Trimming removed 3 bases from V and 9 bases from J, with 12 bases in between. The CDR3 is made up of 13 amino acids. Here the CDR3 DNA reads TGTGCCAGTAGTATTCAGGGGCAAAGTGAGCAGTTCTTC. This translates into CASSIQGQSEQFF.

This rearrangement joins TRBV20-1 to TRBJ2-3, with D uncertain. This CDR3 contains 13 residues. The V end was cut by 5 bases, the J end by 2 bases, with 11 bases between. CDR1 DFQATT and CDR2 SNEGSKA come from the germline V gene (reference sequence). The CDR3 sequence is CSAWARNTDTQYF. In DNA form, the CDR3 reads TGCAGTGCTTGGGCCCGTAACACAGATACGCAGTATTTT.

The chain uses TRBV19 and TRBJ2-7; D unclear. The CDR3 is made up of 14 amino acids. CDR1 LNHDA and CDR2 SQIVND come from the germline V gene (reference sequence). V was clipped by 1 base and J by 2 bases, with 9 bases between them. As DNA, the CDR3 is TGTGCCAGTAGTATAGTATTCGGGCCCTACGAGCAGTACTTC. This sequence encodes CASSIVFGPYEQYF.

The CDR3 nucleotides are TGTGCCATCAGTGAGGTCAACGAGCAGTACTTC. Its protein product is CAISEVNEQYF. The chain has TRBV10-3 and TRBJ2-7; no reliable D call. CDR3 length: 11 amino acids. The ends were cut back, 2 bases at V and 5 bases at J, with 4 bases in the middle. CDR1 and CDR2 (germline): ENHRY, SYGVKD.

J is TRBJ2-3 and V is TRBV4-1; TRBD2 matches at 8 bases. The CDR3 has 17 amino acids. Trimming at V came to 0 bases and at J to 0 bases, leaving 5 bases not matched to a gene. Germline V gene data show CDR1 as MGHRA and CDR2 as YSYEKL. CDR3 sequence (DNA): TGCGCCAGCAGCCAAGATCGCGGGGGGCTTAGCACAGATACGCAGTATTTT. Its translation is CASSQDRGGLSTDTQYF.

The chain employs TRBV28 and TRBJ2-5, with 10 bases identical to TRBD2. This CDR3 spans 16 amino acids. Germline trimming cut 3 bases from V and 3 bases from J; bases unmatched to any gene: 7. Looked up from germline, CDR1 is MDHEN and CDR2 is SYDVKM. This chain's CDR3 is CASSFPGTSVEETQYF. The DNA for the CDR3 is TGTGCCAGCAGTTTCCCCGGGACTAGCGTCGAAGAGACCCAGTACTTC. The whole variable domain, remainder taken from reference TRBV28 and TRBJ2-5, is DVKVTQSSRYLVKRTGEKVFLECVQDMDHENMFWYRQDPGLGLRLIYFSYDVKMKEKGDIPEGYSVSREKKERFSLILESASTNQTSMYLCASSFPGTSVEETQYFGPGTRLLVL.

The chain has TRBV30 and TRBJ1-2; D not certain. This CDR3 contains 11 residues. V was pared by 2 bases and J by 7 bases, with 8 bases between. The germline gives CDR1 GTSNPN, CDR2 SVGIG (reference sequence). CDR3 sequence (DNA): TGTGCCTGGAGTCGGGGTTCTGGCTACACCTTC. The encoded protein is CAWSRGSGYTF.

The chain combines TRBV7-2 with TRBJ2-1; TRBD2 is a possible D gene (5 bases). Germline CDR1 reads SGHTA; CDR2 reads FQGNSA. The CDR3 covers 17 residues. Trimming cost V 1 base and J 0 bases, with 13 bases left between them. CDR3 sequence (DNA): TGTGCCAGCAGCTTAGGAAGCGGTGAGAGCTCCTACAATGAGCAGTTCTTC. It encodes CASSLGSGESSYNEQFF.

V usage is TRBV29-1 and J usage is TRBJ1-5; 11 nucleotides match TRBD1. The germline CDR1 and CDR2 sequences are SQVTM and ANQGSEA. V shed 6 bases, J shed 6 bases, and the junction held 7 bases outside the gene matches. There are 14 residues in the CDR3. The CDR3 loop is CSVGTGGGGQPQHF. DNA for the CDR3: TGCAGCGTCGGGACAGGGGGTGGAGGTCAGCCCCAGCATTTT.

The rearrangement joins TRBV20-1 to TRBJ2-5; 8 bases align to TRBD2. The CDR3 sequence is 13 residues long. Germline CDR1 is DFQATT and CDR2 is SNEGSKA (reference sequence). After removal of 4 bases from V and 5 bases from J, the junction contained 6 bases not matched to a gene. The CDR3, as DNA: TGCAGTGCTAACGGGGGGGCCGGGGAGACCCAGTACTTC. Its protein is CSANGGAGETQYF.

The chain joins TRBV19 to TRBJ1-5; the D gene is possibly TRBD1 (6 bases). The CDR3 loop spans 13 amino acids. V lost 8 bases to trimming and J lost 4 bases, with 12 bases between them. Germline assignment: CDR1 LNHDA and CDR2 SQIVND (reference sequence). The CDR3 region is CASRDNWNQPQHF. CDR3 coding DNA: TGTGCCAGTCGGGACAATTGGAATCAGCCCCAGCATTTT.

In this sample, this clonotype turned up a few times. The junction departs from the called germline gene at one end, perhaps through a read error. CDR3 nucleotides: TGTGCCACTCGCAGGTCCTATAATTCACCCCTCCATTTT. Translating gives CATRRSYNSPLHF. This rearrangement joins TRBV3-1 to TRBJ1-6; no clear D gene. This CDR3 spans 13 amino acids. CDR1 is LGHDT and CDR2 is YNNKEL in the germline V gene (reference sequence).

This clonotype was seen just once. The rearrangement links TRBV10-3 to TRBJ2-5; D is perhaps TRBD1 (6 bases). The CDR3 loop spans 13 amino acids. V was shortened by 10 bases and J by 2 bases, with 14 bases between the two germline ends. Germline values: CDR1 ENHRY, CDR2 SYGVKD. The CDR3 loop reads CATGRTEQETQYF. In nucleotides, the CDR3 is TGTGCCACCGGCCGGACAGAACAAGAGACCCAGTACTTC.

The chain carries TRBV20-1 and TRBJ2-1; D perhaps matches TRBD2 (6 bases). Germline-derived CDR1 and CDR2 are DFQATT and SNEGSKA (reference sequence). Trimming shortened V by 4 bases and J by 4 bases, and 17 bases separated the two germline ends. The length of the CDR3 is 15 residues. CDR3 coding DNA: TGCAGTGCTACCGCGGGGCGGATCATTTACAATGAGCAGTTCTTC. It translates to CSATAGRIIYNEQFF.

This chain joins TRBV20-1 and TRBJ2-7; TRBD1 agrees at 11 bases. Trimming cost V 4 bases and J 2 bases; bases outside gene matches: 7. The germline gives CDR1 DFQATT, CDR2 SNEGSKA (reference sequence). This CDR3 spans 15 amino acids. The CDR3 loop is CSAMGGQGATYEQYV. Written as DNA, the CDR3 is TGCAGTGCTATGGGTGGACAGGGGGCGACCTACGAGCAGTACGTC.

DNA for the CDR3: TGCAGCGCCGGACTAGCGGGGGTTCCGGTGGATGAGCAGTTCTTC. It is translated as CSAGLAGVPVDEQFF. J is TRBJ2-1 and V is TRBV29-1, with 13 bases aligning to TRBD2. CDR3 length equals 15 residues. Germline CDR1 is SQVTM and CDR2 is ANQGSEA. V lost 7 bases, J lost 8 bases, and 11 bases stayed unmatched.

The chain carries TRBV24-1 and TRBJ2-1, with 9 nucleotides matching TRBD2. Germline V lookup: CDR1 KGHDR, CDR2 SFDVKD. The CDR3 length is 15 residues. V lost 5 bases and J lost 8; bases outside the gene matches: 9. CDR3 bases: TGTGCCACCAGTGTTCGCAGCGGGGGGTTGTATGAGCAGTTCTTC. It yields the protein CATSVRSGGLYEQFF.

The chain carries TRBV4-2 and TRBJ2-1; TRBD2 aligns across 8 bases. This CDR3 contains 13 residues. V trimming: 1 base; J trimming: 13 bases; junction bases outside the gene matches: 6. CDR1 LGHNA and CDR2 YNFKEQ come from the germline V gene. CDR3 in amino acids: CASSQVLAGIQFF. In DNA form, the CDR3 reads TGTGCCAGCAGCCAAGTGTTAGCGGGGATTCAGTTCTTC.

The gene calls are TRBV27 and TRBJ2-5, with D perhaps TRBD1 (5 bases). CDR3 size: 14 residues. Germline CDR1 is MNHEY and CDR2 is SMNVEV (reference sequence). The ends were cut back, 8 bases at V and 5 bases at J, with 18 bases in the middle. This chain's CDR3 is CASGAWGSRETQYF. The CDR3 DNA reads TGTGCCAGCGGCGCATGGGGCAGCCGGGAGACCCAGTACTTC.

This clonotype came up once. J is TRBJ2-5 and V is TRBV12-3 or TRBV12-4; D not resolved. CDR3 length equals 15 residues. With 3 bases removed from V and 0 bases from J, the gap between germline ends came to 11 bases. CDR3: CASSFLRGDQETQYF. The DNA of the CDR3 is TGTGCCAGCAGTTTCTTGCGCGGTGACCAAGAGACCCAGTACTTC.

The V gene is TRBV5-4, the J gene TRBJ2-5, with D perhaps matching TRBD1 (6 bases). Germline V CDR1 and CDR2: SGHNT, YYREEE (reference sequence). This CDR3 has 13 amino acids. Deletions cut 4 bases from V and 5 bases from J, with 12 bases between. The CDR3 DNA reads TGTGCCAGCAGCACACAGGGTCAGGAGACCCAGTACTTC. Amino acids: CASSTQGQETQYF.

This clonotype was observed a single time. V and J are TRBV6-6 and TRBJ2-3; D call uncertain. CDR1 and CDR2 (germline): MNHNY, SVGAGI (reference sequence). V was pared by 0 bases and J by 2 bases, with 12 bases between. The CDR3 sequence is 16 residues long. The chain's CDR3 is CASSYSVWQVTDTQYF. CDR3 bases: TGTGCCAGCAGTTACTCCGTCTGGCAGGTCACAGATACGCAGTATTTT.

The rearrangement uses TRBV9 and TRBJ2-5, with D perhaps being TRBD1 or TRBD2 (5 bases each). CDR1 and CDR2 from the germline V gene are SGDLS and YYNGEE. Between the trimmed V and J ends, which lost 3 bases and 2 bases, there was a span of 8 bases. This CDR3 comprises 13 residues. This CDR3 is CASSEGSQETQYF. The DNA of the CDR3 is TGTGCCAGCAGCGAGGGGAGTCAAGAGACCCAGTACTTC.

The chain links TRBV7-9 to TRBJ1-1; D gene ambiguous. V was shortened by 8 bases and J by 0 bases, with 10 bases between the two germline ends. Germline V lookup: CDR1 SEHNR, CDR2 FQNEAQ (reference sequence). The CDR3 sequence is 13 residues long. CDR3 nucleotide sequence: TGTGCCAGCGAGGCCTTCATGAACACTGAAGCTTTCTTT. Its protein product is CASEAFMNTEAFF.